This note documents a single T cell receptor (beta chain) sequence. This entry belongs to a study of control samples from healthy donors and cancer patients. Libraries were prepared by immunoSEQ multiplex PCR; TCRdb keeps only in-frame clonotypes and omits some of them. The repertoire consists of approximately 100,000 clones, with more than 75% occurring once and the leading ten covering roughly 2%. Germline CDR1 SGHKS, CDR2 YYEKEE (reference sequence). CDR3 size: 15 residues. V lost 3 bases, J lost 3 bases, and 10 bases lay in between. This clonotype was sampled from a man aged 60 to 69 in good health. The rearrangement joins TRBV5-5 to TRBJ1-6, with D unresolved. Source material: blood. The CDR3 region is CASSSAAIYNSPLHF. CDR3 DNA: TGTGCCAGCAGCTCAGCAGCAATCTATAATTCACCCCTCCACTTT.